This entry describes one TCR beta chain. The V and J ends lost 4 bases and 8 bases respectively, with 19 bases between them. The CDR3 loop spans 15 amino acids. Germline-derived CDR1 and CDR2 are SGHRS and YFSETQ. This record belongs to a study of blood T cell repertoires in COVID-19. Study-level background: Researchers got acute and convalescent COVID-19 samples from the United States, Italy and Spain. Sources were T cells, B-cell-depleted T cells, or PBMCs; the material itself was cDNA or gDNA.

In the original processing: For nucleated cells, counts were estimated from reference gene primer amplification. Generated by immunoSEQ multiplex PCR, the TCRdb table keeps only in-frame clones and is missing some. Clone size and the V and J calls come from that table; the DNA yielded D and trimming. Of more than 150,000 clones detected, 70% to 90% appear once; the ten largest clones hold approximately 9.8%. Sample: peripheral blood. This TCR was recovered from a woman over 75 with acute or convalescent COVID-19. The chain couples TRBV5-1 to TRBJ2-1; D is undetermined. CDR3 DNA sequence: TGCGCCAGCAGCAATGCCGAGCTCCCTCCCGATGAGCAGTTCTTC. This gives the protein CASSNAELPPDEQFF.